This record covers a single T cell receptor beta chain. This sample was taken from a study of cytomegalovirus exposure and HLA in healthy donors. This CDR3 region has 17 residues. CDR1 and CDR2 (germline): SGHDT, YYEEEE. V was shortened by 0 bases and J by 0 bases, with 13 bases between the two germline ends. Some clones are missing from TCRdb's copy, which holds only in-frame ones; the method was immunoSEQ multiplex PCR. The repertoire consists of under 150,000 clones, with about 88% occurring once and the leading ten covering roughly 9.4%. The sample comprised PBMCs. The source is a man aged 18 to 30 in good health and CMV-seropositive. The J gene is TRBJ1-5, the V gene TRBV5-6; D not resolved. The CDR3 DNA follows: TGTGCCAGCAGCTTGGCCGGCGGCGGGTATAGCAATCAGCCCCAGCATTTT. Encoded protein: CASSLAGGGYSNQPQHF.